The 21 T cell receptor beta chains given below trace back to one sample, sequenced in a study of OX40 agonist ivuxolimab in advanced cancers. Here immunoSEQ multiplex PCR was the method, and the copy in TCRdb shows in-frame clones only, minus some. The repertoire holds tens of thousands of clones, with 75% to 90% as singletons. The material sequenced was CD4+ or CD8+ T cells sorted from blood, taken in a trial of the OX40 agonist ivuxolimab. These receptor sequences come from an adult with an advanced solid tumor such as melanoma, head and neck, liver or kidney cancer.

The chain links TRBV6-6 to TRBJ2-3; a weak D match, TRBD1 (5 bases). This CDR3 has 11 residues. Germline lookup yields CDR1 MNHNY and CDR2 SVGAGI (reference sequence). Trimming pared 8 bases from V and 14 bases from J, leaving 17 bases between. The CDR3, as DNA: TGTGCCAGCGGACATGGCTCTATTATGTATTTT. Translating it yields CASGHGSIMYF.

In nucleotides, the CDR3 is TGTGCCAGCAGCCCCCGGGGAGGGGAGAATGAAAAACTGTTTTTT. This sequence encodes CASSPRGGENEKLFF. This chain links TRBV7-9 with TRBJ1-4, with D tentatively TRBD1 (5 bases). Germline CDR1 reads SEHNR; CDR2 reads FQNEAQ (reference sequence). This CDR3 has 15 residues. The germline V and J ends were trimmed by 5 bases and 5 bases, with 15 bases remaining between them.

The rearrangement links TRBV6-5 to TRBJ1-2, with 11 bases lining up with TRBD1. Germline-derived CDR1 and CDR2 are MNHEY and SVGAGI. The CDR3 totals 15 residues. V dropped 5 bases and J dropped 7; count of bases not matched to a gene: 9. CDR3 loop: CASSTPGQGARGYTF. DNA of the CDR3: TGTGCCAGCAGTACCCCTGGACAGGGGGCGCGTGGCTACACCTTC.

V gene TRBV5-8 combines with J gene TRBJ1-4; weak D call: TRBD1 (6 bases). Germline V gives CDR1 SGHTS, CDR2 YDEGEE. V shed 2 bases and J shed 6 bases, with 14 bases lying between them. The CDR3 has 15 amino acids. CDR3 DNA: TGTGCCAGCAGCTTCGCCGGGACATCAGATGAAAAACTGTTTTTT. Translation gives CASSFAGTSDEKLFF.

V is TRBV5-1 and J is TRBJ1-4; D gene uncertain. In germline, CDR1 is SGHRS, CDR2 YFSETQ. Trimming removed 1 base at V and 0 bases at J, with 10 bases between. The CDR3 loop spans 16 amino acids. CDR3 amino acids: CASSLRQKATNEKLFF. The CDR3 coding sequence is TGCGCCAGCAGCTTGAGGCAGAAAGCAACTAATGAAAAACTGTTTTTT.

A single count supports this clone. J is TRBJ2-2 and V is TRBV13; D tentatively fits TRBD1 or TRBD2 (5 bases each). CDR3 size: 15 residues. Trimming took 5 bases from V and 4 from J, leaving 14 bases between them. CDR1 is PRHDT, CDR2 FYEKMQ, per germline (reference sequence). CDR3 region: CASSARDGPTGELFF. CDR3 DNA sequence: TGTGCCAGCAGCGCCAGGGACGGGCCCACCGGGGAGCTGTTTTTT.

This chain links TRBV7-6 with TRBJ2-1, with 12 bases aligning to TRBD2. CDR3 length: 15 residues. Per germline, CDR1 SGHVS and CDR2 FNYEAQ. J lost 4 bases, V lost 5 bases, and 3 bases had no gene match. CDR3 protein: CASSHGLAGYNEQFF. DNA for the CDR3: TGTGCCAGCAGCCATGGACTAGCGGGGTACAATGAGCAGTTCTTC. Full variable domain (missing parts from reference TRBV7-6 and TRBJ2-1): GAGVSQSPRYKVTKRGQDVALRCDPISGHVSLYWYRQALGQGPEFLTYFNYEAQQDKSGLPNDRFSAERPEGSISTLTIQRTEQRDSAMYRCASSHGLAGYNEQFFGPGTRLTVL.

As DNA, the CDR3 is TGTGCCAGCAGCGTGTGGACAGGCATGAACACTGAAGCTTTCTTT. Encoded protein: CASSVWTGMNTEAFF. V gene TRBV5-7 combines with J gene TRBJ1-1; 7 bases map to TRBD1. TRBV5-7 is treated as an ORF (open reading frame) with a function not yet certain. With 4 bases clipped from V and 0 bases from J, the junction kept 6 bases outside the gene matches. The CDR3 has 15 residues.

V gene TRBV29-1 combines with J gene TRBJ2-5, with D possibly being TRBD2 (5 bases). The germline V and J ends were trimmed by 1 base and 5 bases, with 14 bases remaining between them. The germline V gene encodes CDR1 SQVTM and CDR2 ANQGSEA. The CDR3 totals 14 residues. CDR3 sequence: CSVEGRDSWETQYF. DNA of the CDR3: TGCAGCGTTGAAGGACGGGATTCGTGGGAGACCCAGTACTTC. The full variable domain, with the rest looked up from reference TRBV29-1 and TRBJ2-5, is SAVISQKPSRDICQRGTSLTIQCQVDSQVTMMFWYRQQPGQSLTLIATANQGSEATYESGFVIDKFPISRPNLTFSTLTVSNMSPEDSSIYLCSVEGRDSWETQYFGPGTRLLVL.

The gene calls are TRBV6-5 and TRBJ1-1; TRBD1 aligns across 7 bases. CDR1 MNHEY and CDR2 SVGAGI come from the germline V gene. The trim removed 6 bases at V and 8 bases at J, leaving 3 bases unmatched. This CDR3 has 11 residues. Written as DNA, the CDR3 is TGTGCCAGCAGCCGACAGGGAGAAGCTTTCTTT. Its protein product is CASSRQGEAFF.

The chain has TRBV9 and TRBJ2-1, with a possible D match to TRBD1 (6 bases). The CDR3 has 13 amino acids. V lost 4 bases and J lost 3, with 8 bases in between. Germline V lookup: CDR1 SGDLS, CDR2 YYNGEE. CDR3 protein: CASSRTVYNEQFF. The CDR3 DNA reads as TGTGCCAGCAGCCGGACAGTCTACAATGAGCAGTTCTTC. Complete variable domain (other parts from reference TRBV9 and TRBJ2-1): DSGVTQTPKHLITATGQRVTLRCSPRSGDLSVYWYQQSLDQGLQFLIQYYNGEERAKGNILERFSAQQFPDLHSELNLSSLELGDSALYFCASSRTVYNEQFFGPGTRLTVL.

The chain joins TRBV5-6 to TRBJ2-2, with D possibly TRBD1 on 6 matching bases. The CDR3 covers 16 residues. The germline CDR1 and CDR2 sequences are SGHDT and YYEEEE. V was pared by 0 bases and J by 7 bases, with 16 bases between. CDR3 in amino acids: CASSLVATGLGGELFF. The CDR3 bases are TGTGCCAGCAGCTTGGTTGCCACAGGGCTGGGCGGGGAGCTGTTTTTT.

This clone is deemed medium-sized. This chain connects TRBV14 to TRBJ2-7, with TRBD2 matching 10 bases. The germline V gene has CDR1 SGHDN and CDR2 FVKESK. The CDR3 has 13 amino acids. Trimming took 0 bases from V and 9 from J; bases not matched to a gene: 2. CDR3 amino acids: CASSQELAGGQYF. The CDR3 DNA sequence: TGTGCCAGCAGCCAAGAATTAGCGGGGGGGCAGTACTTC.

This clone is deemed medium-sized. V is TRBV4-1 and J is TRBJ1-1; 8 nucleotides line up with TRBD1. The germline V gene has CDR1 MGHRA and CDR2 YSYEKL. The trim removed 4 bases at V and 3 bases at J, leaving 10 bases unmatched. The CDR3 consists of 16 residues. The CDR3 bases are TGCGCCAGCAGCCGTCCACGGACAGGGCGGGACACTGAAGCTTTCTTT. Translated, it gives CASSRPRTGRDTEAFF.

The V and J genes are TRBV19 and TRBJ1-6; 10 bases fit TRBD1. Trimming removed 4 bases from V and 6 bases from J; junction bases left unmatched: 3. Germline V lookup: CDR1 LNHDA, CDR2 SQIVND (reference sequence). The CDR3 length is 15 residues. This CDR3 reads CASSTRDRGNSPLHF. CDR3 sequence (DNA): TGTGCCAGTAGTACTCGGGACAGGGGTAATTCACCCCTCCACTTT.

The chain has TRBV29-1 and TRBJ2-7; possibly TRBD2 for D (5 bases). V was shortened by 8 bases and J by 0 bases, with 11 bases between the two germline ends. The CDR3 is made up of 12 amino acids. CDR1 is SQVTM, CDR2 ANQGSEA, per germline. CDR3 in amino acids: CSYGLSSYEQYF. The CDR3 DNA reads as TGCAGCTACGGACTGAGCTCCTACGAGCAGTACTTC.

The rearrangement joins TRBV11-2 to TRBJ1-3; no clear D gene. CDR1 SGHAT and CDR2 FQNNGV come from the germline V gene. Trimming cost V 4 bases and J 8 bases, with 6 bases left between them. The CDR3 has 11 amino acids. DNA of the CDR3: TGTGCCAGCAGCTCCCCTCACACCATATATTTT. As protein: CASSSPHTIYF.

The CDR3 coding sequence is TGTGCCAGCGGTTGGCGGAGTTCTAACTATGGCTACACCTTC. Its translation: CASGWRSSNYGYTF. The genes are TRBV27 and TRBJ1-2; D uncertain. Trimming took off 8 bases at V and 0 bases at J, with 13 bases between the two ends. Germline V lookup: CDR1 MNHEY, CDR2 SMNVEV (reference sequence). The CDR3 extends over 14 amino acids.

V gene TRBV5-1 combines with J gene TRBJ1-3, with D perhaps matching TRBD1 (6 bases). CDR1 and CDR2 (germline): SGHRS, YFSETQ. V lost 0 bases and J 2 bases, leaving 9 bases between the germline ends. CDR3 length: 15 residues. The CDR3 DNA is TGCGCCAGCAGCTTGGCTCCAGGGGCTGGAAACACCATATATTTT. Its protein is CASSLAPGAGNTIYF.

V is TRBV10-1 and J is TRBJ1-2; TRBD1 aligns across 9 bases. Germline CDR1 WNHNN, CDR2 SYGVQD (reference sequence). The V gene end was trimmed by 4 bases and the J gene end by 8 bases; junction bases not matched to a gene: 8. The CDR3 contains 14 residues. CDR3 sequence: CASSGSTGGVGYTF. In DNA, the CDR3 is TGCGCCAGCAGTGGCTCTACAGGGGGCGTCGGCTACACCTTC.

V gene TRBV28 combines with J gene TRBJ1-5; weak D call: TRBD1 (5 bases). Per the germline V gene, CDR1 is MDHEN and CDR2 is SYDVKM. The ends were cut back, 4 bases at V and 6 bases at J, with 13 bases in the middle. CDR3 length: 14 amino acids. The CDR3 DNA reads TGTGCCAGCAGTTCCACAGGTTCGGTTCAGCCCCAGCATTTT. Amino acid sequence: CASSSTGSVQPQHF.